This entry lists 25 T cell receptor beta chains sequenced from one sample in a study of technical replicates of blood from a few donors. The data were produced by immunoSEQ multiplex PCR, yet TCRdb's version contains in-frame clones alone and is incomplete. The sample lists about 100,000 clones; roughly 95% were seen once. Sequencing was done on a sample of T cells isolated from PBMCs. These receptors all come from a human donor in good health.

The chain is built from TRBV5-1 and TRBJ2-5, with TRBD2 matching over 10 bases. Germline trimming cut 1 base from V and 5 bases from J; bases unmatched to any gene: 8. CDR1 is SGHRS, CDR2 YFSETQ, per germline. The CDR3 has 16 residues. Written as DNA, the CDR3 is TGCGCCAGCAGCTTGACCCAGCGGGAGGGCCAGGAGACCCAGTACTTC. This sequence encodes CASSLTQREGQETQYF.

This clone was observed once. The chain couples TRBV7-9 to TRBJ1-1; D is ambiguous. The CDR3 is 13 amino acids. The germline CDR1 and CDR2 sequences are SEHNR and FQNEAQ (reference sequence). V gave up 3 bases and J gave up 4 bases, with 9 bases separating them. CDR3 DNA sequence: TGTGCCAGCAGCTTTTCGGGAAGCACTGAAGCTTTCTTT. Translating it yields CASSFSGSTEAFF.

J is TRBJ1-2 and V is TRBV7-9; TRBD1 is a possible D gene (6 bases). The CDR3 sequence is 12 residues long. Looked up from germline, CDR1 is SEHNR and CDR2 is FQNEAQ (reference sequence). Trimming took off 5 bases at V and 7 bases at J, with 11 bases between the two ends. The DNA for the CDR3 is TGTGCCAGCAGCCAGGGACACGGTGGCTACACCTTC. Amino acid sequence: CASSQGHGGYTF.

The chain uses TRBV12-5 and TRBJ1-5, with 8 bases lining up with TRBD1. The CDR3 sequence is 14 residues long. Germline values: CDR1 LGHNT, CDR2 FRNRAP. The ends lost 1 base at V and 6 bases at J; junction bases unmatched: 2. The CDR3 protein is CASGLGQGFQPQHF. CDR3 nucleotides: TGTGCTAGTGGTTTGGGACAGGGGTTTCAGCCCCAGCATTTT. Full variable domain (missing parts from reference TRBV12-5 and TRBJ1-5): DARVTQTPRHKVTEMGQEVTMRCQPILGHNTVFWYRQTMMQGLELLAYFRNRAPLDDSGMPKDRFSAEMPDATLATLKIQPSEPRDSAVYFCASGLGQGFQPQHFGDGTRLSIL.

This clone was seen just once. This sequence joins TRBV5-4 and TRBJ2-1; D perhaps matches TRBD2 (6 bases). V lost 4 bases and J lost 4, with 12 bases in between. Germline CDR1 is SGHNT and CDR2 is YYREEE (reference sequence). The CDR3 sequence is 14 residues long. The chain's CDR3 is CASSTGTGYNEQFF. The CDR3 DNA follows: TGTGCCAGCAGCACCGGGACTGGATACAATGAGCAGTTCTTC.

V gene TRBV29-1 combines with J gene TRBJ2-1; D may be TRBD1 (6 bases). The CDR3 has 14 amino acids. Germline-derived CDR1 and CDR2 are SQVTM and ANQGSEA. Trimming removed 4 bases from V and 7 bases from J, with 17 bases in between. This CDR3 reads CSVVWNRVSNEQFF. CDR3 bases: TGCAGCGTTGTTTGGAACAGGGTTTCGAATGAGCAGTTCTTC.

The J gene is TRBJ2-3, the V gene TRBV10-2; 15 bases line up with TRBD2. The V gene end was trimmed by 7 bases and the J gene end by 8 bases; junction bases not matched to a gene: 10. The CDR3 consists of 16 residues. Germline V gene data show CDR1 as WSHSY and CDR2 as SAAADI. The CDR3 sequence is CASTPGLAGGRGTQYF. CDR3 nucleotides: TGCGCCAGCACTCCGGGACTAGCGGGAGGCCGTGGTACGCAGTATTTT.

This clone was counted a single time. This sequence joins TRBV11-2 and TRBJ2-3; 10 bases map to TRBD2. This CDR3 is built from 18 residues. With 5 bases clipped from V and 3 bases from J, the junction kept 14 bases outside the gene matches. Germline V gene data show CDR1 as SGHAT and CDR2 as FQNNGV. This chain's CDR3 is CASSGRGLSGRGTDTQYF. CDR3 DNA sequence: TGTGCCAGCAGCGGTCGTGGGTTAAGCGGGAGGGGGACAGATACGCAGTATTTT.

The chain carries TRBV19 and TRBJ1-1; a possible D gene is TRBD1 (6 bases). CDR3 length: 16 residues. CDR1 and CDR2 from the germline V gene are LNHDA and SQIVND (reference sequence). The V end lost 3 bases, the J end lost 8 bases, and 22 bases lay between the germline ends. The CDR3 loop is CASSIGRSGAVKEAFF. CDR3 bases: TGTGCCAGTAGTATCGGGAGGTCGGGGGCCGTAAAAGAAGCTTTCTTT.

This clone was observed a single time. The chain combines TRBV2 with TRBJ1-1; 8 bases match TRBD1. Germline V gives CDR1 SNHLY, CDR2 FYNNEI. This CDR3 region has 16 residues. V shed 6 bases, J shed 0 bases, and the junction held 9 bases outside the gene matches. This chain's CDR3 is CASSPQGQAMNTEAFF. In DNA form, the CDR3 reads TGTGCCAGCAGCCCCCAGGGACAGGCGATGAACACTGAAGCTTTCTTT.

The chain has TRBV4-1 and TRBJ2-7; the match to TRBD2 covers 14 bases. V was pared by 4 bases and J by 5 bases, with 7 bases of the junction left unmatched. Germline loops: CDR1 MGHRA, CDR2 YSYEKL. This CDR3 is 16 amino acids long. CDR3 nucleotide sequence: TGCGCCAGCAGCCCGGGACTAGCGGGAGCGGTCCACGAGCAGTACTTC. Translation gives CASSPGLAGAVHEQYF.

The chain has TRBV18 and TRBJ1-1, with D possibly being TRBD1 (6 bases). V was pared by 4 bases and J by 1 base, with 13 bases between. The CDR3 contains 15 residues. Per germline, CDR1 KGHSH and CDR2 LQKENI. This CDR3 is CASSQETGWNTEAFF. The CDR3 nucleotides read TGTGCCAGCTCACAAGAGACAGGTTGGAACACTGAAGCTTTCTTT.

The CDR3 loop reads CASSLLPNEQFF. The DNA of the CDR3 is TGTGCCAGCAGCTTACTCCCCAATGAGCAGTTCTTC. V gene TRBV7-3 combines with J gene TRBJ2-1; no reliable D call. CDR1 SGHTA and CDR2 FQGTGA come from the germline V gene. The V end was cut by 2 bases, the J end by 6 bases, with 5 bases between. This CDR3 is 12 amino acids long. Full variable domain (rest looked up from reference TRBV7-3 and TRBJ2-1): GAGVSQTPSNKVTEKGKYVELRCDPISGHTALYWYRQSLGQGPEFLIYFQGTGAADDSGLPNDRFFAVRPEGSVSTLKIQRTERGDSAVYLCASSLLPNEQFFGPGTRLTVL.

The rearrangement uses TRBV2 and TRBJ1-1, with 8 bases lining up with TRBD1. The junction had 8 bases not matched to a gene; V was cut back by 7 bases and J by 4 bases. This CDR3 contains 14 residues. Germline loops: CDR1 SNHLY, CDR2 FYNNEI. The CDR3 bases are TGTGCCAGCAATATCCAGGGGGCCGGCACTGAAGCTTTCTTT. Protein: CASNIQGAGTEAFF.

This rearrangement joins TRBV5-4 to TRBJ1-1, with a possible D match to TRBD1 (6 bases). The CDR3 contains 18 residues. Germline V CDR1 and CDR2: SGHNT, YYREEE (reference sequence). The ends were cut back, 0 bases at V and 4 bases at J, with 22 bases in the middle. CDR3: CASSLEGATGYWGTEAFF. The DNA for the CDR3 is TGTGCCAGCAGCTTGGAGGGTGCCACAGGGTACTGGGGCACTGAAGCTTTCTTT.

The J gene is TRBJ2-7, the V gene TRBV18; maybe TRBD1 (5 bases). This CDR3 region has 15 residues. The V gene's germline CDR1 is KGHSH and CDR2 LQKENI. Trimming removed 5 bases from V and 4 bases from J, with 18 bases in between. The DNA of the CDR3 is TGTGCCAGCTCAAACCCCCCGGACACAACATACGAGCAGTACTTC. This translates into CASSNPPDTTYEQYF. The entire variable domain, with the rest obtained from reference TRBV18 and TRBJ2-7, is as follows: NAGVMQNPRHLVRRRGQEARLRCSPMKGHSHVYWYRQLPEEGLKFMVYLQKENIIDESGMPKERFSAEFPKEGPSILRIQQVVRGDSAAYFCASSNPPDTTYEQYFGPGTRLTVT.

This clone was seen a handful of times. The chain couples TRBV11-3 to TRBJ1-1, with unresolved D. Deletions cut 8 bases from V and 1 base from J, with 14 bases between. CDR1 is SGHNT, CDR2 YENEEA, per germline. This CDR3 is built from 14 residues. The chain's CDR3 is CASGSGIANTEAFF. The CDR3 DNA is TGTGCCAGCGGTTCAGGAATTGCGAACACTGAAGCTTTCTTT.

The chain has TRBV14 and TRBJ2-5; a possible D gene is TRBD2 (7 bases). CDR3 length: 15 amino acids. Germline V gene lookup returns CDR1 SGHDN and CDR2 FVKESK. Between the trimmed V and J ends, which lost 4 bases and 5 bases, there was a span of 17 bases. In nucleotides, the CDR3 is TGTGCCAGCAGCCCCGGGGGGCAGGTCCGGGAGACCCAGTACTTC. Its protein is CASSPGGQVRETQYF.

The rearrangement links TRBV5-1 to TRBJ2-3; the match to TRBD2 covers 10 bases. Germline CDR1 and CDR2: SGHRS and YFSETQ. The CDR3 extends over 16 amino acids. The V and J ends lost 7 bases and 4 bases, in that order; junction bases with no gene match: 12. CDR3 nucleotide sequence: TGCGCCAGCTCAGAAGGAAGCGGGGGGGCCTCAGATACGCAGTATTTT. Translated, it gives CASSEGSGGASDTQYF. The full variable domain, in which reference TRBV5-1 and TRBJ2-3 provide the parts outside the CDR3, is KAGVTQTPRYLIKTRGQQVTLSCSPISGHRSVSWYQQTPGQGLQFLFEYFSETQRNKGNFPGRFSGRQFSNSRSEMNVSTLELGDSALYLCASSEGSGGASDTQYFGPGTRLTVL.

The chain uses TRBV28 and TRBJ2-5; 12 nucleotides line up with TRBD2. The trim removed 1 base at V and 4 bases at J, leaving 7 bases unmatched. Germline loops: CDR1 MDHEN, CDR2 SYDVKM. CDR3 length equals 17 residues. CDR3 in amino acids: CASSLSSSGRAPETQYF. CDR3 nucleotides: TGTGCCAGCAGTTTATCGTCTAGCGGGAGGGCCCCAGAGACCCAGTACTTC.

This chain joins TRBV5-4 and TRBJ1-2, with D perhaps matching TRBD1 (5 bases). The CDR3 is made up of 14 amino acids. Trimming shortened V by 4 bases and J by 3 bases, and 13 bases separated the two germline ends. Germline lookup yields CDR1 SGHNT and CDR2 YYREEE (reference sequence). The chain's CDR3 is CASSRVGADYGYTF. The CDR3 DNA sequence: TGTGCCAGCAGCCGTGTAGGGGCAGACTATGGCTACACCTTC.

A remark on this clone: One end of the junction is discordant with germline, which a read error may explain. V and J are TRBV7-9 and TRBJ1-2; D not certain. Germline V gene data show CDR1 as SEHNR and CDR2 as FQNEAQ (reference sequence). The CDR3 spans 11 residues. CDR3 sequence reads: CASSLGEDPDF. The CDR3 bases are TGTGCCAGCAGCTTAGGCGAGGATCCAGACTTC. Combining the CDR3 with reference TRBV7-9 and TRBJ1-2 gives the whole variable domain DTGVSQNPRHKITKRGQNVTFRCDPISEHNRLYWYRQTLGQGPEFLTYFQNEAQLEKSRLLSDRFSAERPKGSFSTLEIQRTEQGDSAMYLCASSLGEDPDFGSGTRLTVV.

The chain recombines TRBV19 with TRBJ2-7; tentatively, D is TRBD2 (7 bases). The V and J ends lost 1 base and 0 bases respectively, with 10 bases between them. Germline V gene data show CDR1 as LNHDA and CDR2 as SQIVND (reference sequence). The CDR3 totals 15 residues. The CDR3 is CASSIGAGASYEQYF. The CDR3 region has the DNA TGTGCCAGTAGTATAGGGGCGGGGGCCTCCTACGAGCAGTACTTC.

The rearrangement joins TRBV15 to TRBJ1-5, with 9 nucleotides matching TRBD1. CDR3 length: 14 residues. Germline-derived CDR1 and CDR2 are LNHNV and YYDKDF (reference sequence). The V and J ends lost 6 bases and 3 bases, in that order; junction bases with no gene match: 3. CDR3 protein: CATRGDRDNQPQHF. DNA of the CDR3: TGTGCCACCAGAGGGGACAGGGACAATCAGCCCCAGCATTTT. The whole variable domain, filled in from reference TRBV15 and TRBJ1-5, reads DAMVIQNPRYQVTQFGKPVTLSCSQTLNHNVMYWYQQKSSQAPKLLFHYYDKDFNNEADTPDNFQSRRPNTSFCFLDIRSPGLGDTAMYLCATRGDRDNQPQHFGDGTRLSIL.

This chain joins TRBV4-1 and TRBJ2-3; 7 bases fit TRBD2. V shed 3 bases, J shed 4 bases, and the junction held 10 bases outside the gene matches. Germline V lookup: CDR1 MGHRA, CDR2 YSYEKL. CDR3 length equals 16 residues. As DNA, the CDR3 is TGCGCCAGCAGCCAGGTCGGACTAGAGGTTGCAGATACGCAGTATTTT. This translates into CASSQVGLEVADTQYF.